The table lists the clone carrying this TCR beta chain with a count of one. The CDR3 is 13 amino acids. The germline gives CDR1 SGHAT, CDR2 FQDESV (reference sequence). V gave up 6 bases and J gave up 4 bases, with 10 bases separating them. These data come from a study of blood T cell repertoires in COVID-19. TCRdb's table, derived via immunoSEQ multiplex PCR, lists solely in-frame clones and lacks some. Here the sample spans about 240,000 clones, about 81% being singletons. This chain connects TRBV11-1 to TRBJ2-1, with D possibly matching TRBD2 (6 bases). Sequencing was done on a sample of peripheral blood. This TCR was recovered from a woman of 80 years or more with COVID-19, enrolled during active disease. CDR3 residues: CASSSAGYNEQFF. Written as DNA, the CDR3 is TGTGCCAGCAGTTCGGCGGGATACAATGAGCAGTTCTTC.